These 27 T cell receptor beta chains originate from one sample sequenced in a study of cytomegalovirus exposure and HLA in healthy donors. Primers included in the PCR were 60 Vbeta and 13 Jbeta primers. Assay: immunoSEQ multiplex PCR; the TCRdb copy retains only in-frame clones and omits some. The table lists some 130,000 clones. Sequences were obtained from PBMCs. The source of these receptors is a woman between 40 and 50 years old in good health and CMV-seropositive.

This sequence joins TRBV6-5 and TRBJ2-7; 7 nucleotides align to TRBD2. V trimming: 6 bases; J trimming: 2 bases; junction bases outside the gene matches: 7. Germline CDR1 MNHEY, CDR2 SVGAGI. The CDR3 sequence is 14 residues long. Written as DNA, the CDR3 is TGTGCCAGCAGCCGTAGCGGGCGACCCTACGAGCAGTACTTC. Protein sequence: CASSRSGRPYEQYF.

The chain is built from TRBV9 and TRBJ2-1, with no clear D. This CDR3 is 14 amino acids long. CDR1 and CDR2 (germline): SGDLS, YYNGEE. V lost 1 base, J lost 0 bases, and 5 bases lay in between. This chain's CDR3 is CASSVSGSYNEQFF. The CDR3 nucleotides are TGTGCCAGCAGCGTATCCGGCTCCTACAATGAGCAGTTCTTC.

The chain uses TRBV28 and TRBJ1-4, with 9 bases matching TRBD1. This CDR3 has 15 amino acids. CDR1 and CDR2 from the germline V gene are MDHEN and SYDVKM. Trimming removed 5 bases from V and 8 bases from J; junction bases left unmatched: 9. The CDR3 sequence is CASSPFTGGTEKLFF. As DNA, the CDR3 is TGTGCCAGCAGTCCATTCACAGGGGGCACAGAAAAACTGTTTTTT.

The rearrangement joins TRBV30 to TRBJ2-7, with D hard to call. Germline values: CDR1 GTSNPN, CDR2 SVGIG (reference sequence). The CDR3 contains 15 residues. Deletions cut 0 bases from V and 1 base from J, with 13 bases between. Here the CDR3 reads CAWSVRWAASYEQYF. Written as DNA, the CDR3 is TGTGCCTGGAGTGTAAGGTGGGCAGCTTCCTACGAGCAGTACTTC. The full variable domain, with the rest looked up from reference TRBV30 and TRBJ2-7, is SQTIHQWPATLVQPVGSPLSLECTVEGTSNPNLYWYRQAAGRGLQLLFYSVGIGQISSEVPQNLSASRPQDRQFILSSKKLLLSDSGFYLCAWSVRWAASYEQYFGPGTRLTVT.

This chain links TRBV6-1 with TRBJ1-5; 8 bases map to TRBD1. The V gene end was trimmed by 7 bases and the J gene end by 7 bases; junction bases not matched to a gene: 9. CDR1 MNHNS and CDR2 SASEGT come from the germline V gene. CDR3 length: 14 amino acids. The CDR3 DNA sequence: TGTGCCAGCATGGCAGGGGGCGCGGGGCAGCCCCAGCATTTT. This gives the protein CASMAGGAGQPQHF.

The CDR3 region has the DNA TGTGCCACCGCTAGACAGGGCTCCTACAATGAGCAGTTCTTC. It translates to CATARQGSYNEQFF. This chain connects TRBV11-3 to TRBJ2-1; 7 bases map to TRBD1. With 10 bases clipped from V and 0 bases from J, the junction kept 6 bases outside the gene matches. CDR3 size: 14 residues. Looked up from germline, CDR1 is SGHNT and CDR2 is YENEEA.

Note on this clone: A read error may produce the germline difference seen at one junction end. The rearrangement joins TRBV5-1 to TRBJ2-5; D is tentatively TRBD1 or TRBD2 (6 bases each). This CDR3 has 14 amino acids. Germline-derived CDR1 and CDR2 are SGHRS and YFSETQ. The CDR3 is CAGSLEGVQETQYF. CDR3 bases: TGCGCCGGCAGCTTGGAGGGGGTCCAAGAGACCCAGTACTTC.

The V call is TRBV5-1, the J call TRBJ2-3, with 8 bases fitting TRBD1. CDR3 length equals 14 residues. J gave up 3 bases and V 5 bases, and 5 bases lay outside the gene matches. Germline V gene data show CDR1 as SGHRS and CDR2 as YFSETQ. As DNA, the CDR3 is TGCGCCAGCAGTTTGACAGGGGCGACAGATACGCAGTATTTT. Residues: CASSLTGATDTQYF.

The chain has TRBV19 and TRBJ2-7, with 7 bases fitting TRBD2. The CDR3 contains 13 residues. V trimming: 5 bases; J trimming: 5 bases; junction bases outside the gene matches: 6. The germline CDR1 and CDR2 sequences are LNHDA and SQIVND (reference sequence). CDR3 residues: CASSARLANEQYF. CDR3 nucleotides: TGTGCCAGTAGTGCAAGACTAGCCAACGAGCAGTACTTC.

The CDR3 DNA follows: TGTGCCAGCAGACCGGACAGGGCCTACGAGCAGTACTTC. Protein product: CASRPDRAYEQYF. The chain couples TRBV5-4 to TRBJ2-7; 8 bases match TRBD1. V shed 5 bases, J shed 2 bases, and the junction held 3 bases outside the gene matches. This CDR3 is 13 amino acids long. Germline CDR1 and CDR2: SGHNT and YYREEE (reference sequence).

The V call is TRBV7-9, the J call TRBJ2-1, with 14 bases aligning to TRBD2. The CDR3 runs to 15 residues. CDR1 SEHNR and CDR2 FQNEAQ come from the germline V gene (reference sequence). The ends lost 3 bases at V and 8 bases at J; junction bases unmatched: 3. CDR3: CASSFGTSGSYEQFF. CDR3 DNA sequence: TGTGCCAGCAGCTTTGGGACTAGCGGGAGCTATGAGCAGTTCTTC. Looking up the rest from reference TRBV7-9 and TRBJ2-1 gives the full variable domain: DTGVSQNPRHKITKRGQNVTFRCDPISEHNRLYWYRQTLGQGPEFLTYFQNEAQLEKSRLLSDRFSAERPKGSFSTLEIQRTEQGDSAMYLCASSFGTSGSYEQFFGPGTRLTVL.

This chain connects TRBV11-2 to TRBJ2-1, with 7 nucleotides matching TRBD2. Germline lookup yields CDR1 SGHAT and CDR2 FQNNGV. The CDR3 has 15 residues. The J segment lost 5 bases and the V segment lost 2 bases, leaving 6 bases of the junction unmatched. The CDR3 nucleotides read TGTGCCAGCAGCTTACTTAGGACTAGACACAATGAGCAGTTCTTC. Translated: CASSLLRTRHNEQFF.

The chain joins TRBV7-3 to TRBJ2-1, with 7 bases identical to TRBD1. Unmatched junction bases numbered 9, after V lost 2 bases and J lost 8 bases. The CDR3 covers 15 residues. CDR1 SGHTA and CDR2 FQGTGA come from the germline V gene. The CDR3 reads CASSLLQGNLHEQFF. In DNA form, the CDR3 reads TGTGCCAGCAGCTTACTACAGGGGAATCTCCATGAGCAGTTCTTC. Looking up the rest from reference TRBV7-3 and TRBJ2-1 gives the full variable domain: GAGVSQTPSNKVTEKGKYVELRCDPISGHTALYWYRQSLGQGPEFLIYFQGTGAADDSGLPNDRFFAVRPEGSVSTLKIQRTERGDSAVYLCASSLLQGNLHEQFFGPGTRLTVL.

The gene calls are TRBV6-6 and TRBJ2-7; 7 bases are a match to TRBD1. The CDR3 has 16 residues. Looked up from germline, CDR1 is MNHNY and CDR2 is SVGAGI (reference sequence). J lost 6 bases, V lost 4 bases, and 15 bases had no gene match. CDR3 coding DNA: TGTGCCAGCAGTTCCGGGACAGCGAGGGCATTGGGCGAGCAGTACTTC. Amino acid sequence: CASSSGTARALGEQYF.

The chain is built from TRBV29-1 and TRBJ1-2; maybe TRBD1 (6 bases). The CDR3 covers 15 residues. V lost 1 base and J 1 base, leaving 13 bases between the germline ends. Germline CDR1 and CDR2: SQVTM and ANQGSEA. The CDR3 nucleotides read TGCAGCGTTGAAGGGCAGGGGAATCATAACTATGGCTACACCTTC. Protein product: CSVEGQGNHNYGYTF.

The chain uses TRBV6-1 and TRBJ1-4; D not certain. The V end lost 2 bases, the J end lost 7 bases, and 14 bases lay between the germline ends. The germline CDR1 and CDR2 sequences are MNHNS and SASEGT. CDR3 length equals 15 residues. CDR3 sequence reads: CASSESQGNSEKLFF. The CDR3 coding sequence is TGTGCCAGCAGTGAAAGTCAAGGTAACAGTGAAAAACTGTTTTTT.

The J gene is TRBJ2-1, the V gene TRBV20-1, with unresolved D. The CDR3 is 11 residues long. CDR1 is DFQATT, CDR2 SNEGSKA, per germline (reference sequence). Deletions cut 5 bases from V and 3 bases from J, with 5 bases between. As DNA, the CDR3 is TGCAGTGCTCCCATCTACAATGAGCAGTTCTTC. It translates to CSAPIYNEQFF.

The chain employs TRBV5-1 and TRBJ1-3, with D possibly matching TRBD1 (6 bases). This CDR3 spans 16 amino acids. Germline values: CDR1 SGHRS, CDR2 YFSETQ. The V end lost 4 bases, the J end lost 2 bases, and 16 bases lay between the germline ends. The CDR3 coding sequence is TGCGCCAGCAGCCAGGCGGCGGGGGCAACTGGAAACACCATATATTTT. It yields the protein CASSQAAGATGNTIYF.

CDR3 in DNA: TGTGCCAGCAGCTCGGACAGGGAAGCCTACGAGCAGTACTTC. Its translation: CASSSDREAYEQYF. The J gene is TRBJ2-7, the V gene TRBV7-2, with 8 bases aligning to TRBD1. The ends lost 4 bases at V and 2 bases at J; junction bases unmatched: 4. Germline V gene lookup returns CDR1 SGHTA and CDR2 FQGNSA. The CDR3 is 14 amino acids.

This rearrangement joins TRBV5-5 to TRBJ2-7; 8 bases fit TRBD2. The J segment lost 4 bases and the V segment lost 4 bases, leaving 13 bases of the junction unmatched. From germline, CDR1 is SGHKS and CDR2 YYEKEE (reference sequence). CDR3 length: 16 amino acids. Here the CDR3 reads CASSASGSGVVYEQYF. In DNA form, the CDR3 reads TGTGCCAGCAGCGCCTCGGGTAGCGGGGTTGTGTACGAGCAGTACTTC.

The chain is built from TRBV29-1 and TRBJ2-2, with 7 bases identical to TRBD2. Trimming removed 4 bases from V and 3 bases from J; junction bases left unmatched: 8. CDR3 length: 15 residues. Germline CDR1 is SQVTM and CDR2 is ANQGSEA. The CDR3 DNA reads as TGCAGCGTTGTTTATGGCGGGGGTGACACCGGGGAGCTGTTTTTT. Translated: CSVVYGGGDTGELFF.

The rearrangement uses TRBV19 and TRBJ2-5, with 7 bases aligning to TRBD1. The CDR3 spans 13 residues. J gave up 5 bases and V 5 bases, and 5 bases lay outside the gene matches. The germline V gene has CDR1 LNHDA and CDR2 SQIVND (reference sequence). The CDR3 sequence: CASSREGGETQYF. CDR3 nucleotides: TGTGCCAGTAGTCGAGAAGGGGGCGAGACCCAGTACTTC.

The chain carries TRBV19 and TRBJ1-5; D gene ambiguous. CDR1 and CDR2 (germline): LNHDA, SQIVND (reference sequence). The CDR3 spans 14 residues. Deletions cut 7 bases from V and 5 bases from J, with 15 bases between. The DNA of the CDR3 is TGTGCCAGTACCTACTCACGGGTCGATCAGCCCCAGCATTTT. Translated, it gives CASTYSRVDQPQHF.

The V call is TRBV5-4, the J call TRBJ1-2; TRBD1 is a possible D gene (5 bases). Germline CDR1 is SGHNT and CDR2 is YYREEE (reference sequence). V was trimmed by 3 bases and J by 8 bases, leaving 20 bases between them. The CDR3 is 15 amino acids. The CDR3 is CASSSGREGIWGYTF. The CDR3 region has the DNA TGTGCCAGCAGCTCCGGACGGGAGGGGATTTGGGGCTACACCTTC.

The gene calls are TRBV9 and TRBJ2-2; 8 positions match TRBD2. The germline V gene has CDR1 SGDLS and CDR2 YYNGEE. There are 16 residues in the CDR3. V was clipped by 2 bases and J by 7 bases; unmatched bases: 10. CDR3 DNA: TGTGCCAGCAGCGTTCGGGAGCGGGAGCGGGTCGGGGAGCTGTTTTTT. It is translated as CASSVRERERVGELFF.

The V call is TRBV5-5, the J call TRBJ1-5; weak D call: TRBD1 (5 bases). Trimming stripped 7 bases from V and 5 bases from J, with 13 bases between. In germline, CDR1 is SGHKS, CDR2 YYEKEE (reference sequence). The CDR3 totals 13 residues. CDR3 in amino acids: CASERDLYQPQHF. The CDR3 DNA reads TGTGCCAGCGAGCGGGACCTATATCAGCCCCAGCATTTT.

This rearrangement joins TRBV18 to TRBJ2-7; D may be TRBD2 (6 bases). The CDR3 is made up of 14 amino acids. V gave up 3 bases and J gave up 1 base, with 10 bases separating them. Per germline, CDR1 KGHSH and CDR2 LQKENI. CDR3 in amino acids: CASSPAGRSYEQYF. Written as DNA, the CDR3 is TGTGCCAGCTCACCCGCGGGGCGTTCCTACGAGCAGTACTTC. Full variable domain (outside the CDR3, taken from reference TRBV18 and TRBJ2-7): NAGVMQNPRHLVRRRGQEARLRCSPMKGHSHVYWYRQLPEEGLKFMVYLQKENIIDESGMPKERFSAEFPKEGPSILRIQQVVRGDSAAYFCASSPAGRSYEQYFGPGTRLTVT.